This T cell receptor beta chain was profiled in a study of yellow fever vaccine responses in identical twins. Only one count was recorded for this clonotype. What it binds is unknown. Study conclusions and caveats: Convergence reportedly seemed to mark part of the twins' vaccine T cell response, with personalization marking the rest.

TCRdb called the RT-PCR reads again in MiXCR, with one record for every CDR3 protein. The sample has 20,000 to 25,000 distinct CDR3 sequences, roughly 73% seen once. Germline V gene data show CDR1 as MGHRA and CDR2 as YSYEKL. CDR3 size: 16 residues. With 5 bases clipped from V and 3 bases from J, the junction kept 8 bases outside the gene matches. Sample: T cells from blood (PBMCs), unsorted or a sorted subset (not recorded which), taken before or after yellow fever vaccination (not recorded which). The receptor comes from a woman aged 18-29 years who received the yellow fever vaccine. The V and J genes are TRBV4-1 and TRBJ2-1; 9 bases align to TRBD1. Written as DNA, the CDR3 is TGCGCCAGCAGCTCCCGGGACAGGGACTACTACAATGAGCAGTTCTTC. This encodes CASSSRDRDYYNEQFF.